This TCR beta chain was documented in a study of blood T cell repertoires in COVID-19. At the level of the study: Spain, Italy and the United States supplied samples that represented acute and convalescent COVID-19.

The CDR3 length is 14 residues. Per the germline V gene, CDR1 is SGHNT and CDR2 is YYREEE (reference sequence). The V and J ends lost 0 bases and 2 bases respectively, with 8 bases between them. Per the authors' pipeline: Scientists estimated how many nucleated cells there were by amplifying reference gene primers. TCRdb's copy holds only in-frame clones and misses some; the assay was immunoSEQ multiplex PCR. The V and J calls and the clone size are those of that table, but D and trimming were determined from the DNA. The table lists hundreds of thousands of clones, 83% of them singletons, with about 5.3% in the top ten. Individuals drawn from under 30 US areas were about 18 to 90 years old. A PCR-confirmed or clinician-diagnosed COVID-19 case had contacted exposed participants within 2 weeks of entry.

The V and J genes are TRBV5-4 and TRBJ2-5; D is unresolved. What was sequenced was PBMCs or T cells enriched from blood (not recorded which). This clonotype was obtained from a woman in her fifties or sixties who had been exposed to COVID-19. The CDR3 DNA reads as TGTGCCAGCAGCTTGGAAGCCCAACAAGAGACCCAGTACTTC. It encodes CASSLEAQQETQYF.